Following are 16 T cell receptor beta chains from one sample sequenced in a study of response to subunit inactivated influenza vaccine. TCRdb reprocessed the RT-PCR reads via MiXCR and lists one record per CDR3 protein. This sample has 500,000 to 700,000 distinct CDR3 sequences, with 20% to 25% found just once. These data were also reused for a study on T cells expressing NK-cell markers. As that report states: A 5'RACE template switching approach incorporating UMIs was used to make TCR beta cDNA.

The sample was CD4+ T cells sorted from PBMCs, taken 11 to 12 days after vaccination. These receptors were taken from a man aged 45-65 years who received an inactivated influenza vaccine.

In regard to this clonotype: One junction end does not reproduce the germline sequence, and a read error may be involved. The V call is TRBV18, the J call TRBJ2-7; 13 bases align to TRBD2. Germline CDR1 KGHSH, CDR2 LQKENI. This CDR3 has 15 residues. The CDR3 reads CASSPGTSGTYEHYF. The CDR3 nucleotides read TGTGCCAGCTCACCAGGGACTAGCGGGACCTACGAGCATTACTTC.

In this sample, this clonotype turned up a few times. The rearrangement uses TRBV18 and TRBJ2-5; D is perhaps TRBD1 or TRBD2 (5 bases each). V lost 0 bases to trimming and J lost 3 bases, with 14 bases between them. The germline CDR1 and CDR2 sequences are KGHSH and LQKENI. The CDR3 is 16 amino acids. CDR3 loop: CASSPPRGRAEETQYF. The CDR3 DNA reads as TGTGCCAGCTCACCACCGAGGGGCAGGGCCGAAGAGACCCAGTACTTC.

The chain's CDR3 is CASSLGTEPTQYF. CDR3 nucleotides: TGTGCCAGCAGCTTAGGTACAGAACCTACGCAGTATTTT. The rearrangement uses TRBV7-9 and TRBJ2-3, with D hard to call. The germline V gene has CDR1 SEHNR and CDR2 FQNEAQ (reference sequence). CDR3 length: 13 amino acids. Trimming removed 1 base from V and 8 bases from J, with 10 bases in between.

The chain carries TRBV20-1 and TRBJ2-5; 11 nucleotides line up with TRBD2. This CDR3 region has 16 residues. Trimming at V came to 3 bases and at J to 2 bases, leaving 8 bases not matched to a gene. Germline V gene data show CDR1 as DFQATT and CDR2 as SNEGSKA (reference sequence). The CDR3 protein is CSARRFSSGGQETQYF. CDR3 coding DNA: TGCAGTGCTAGGAGATTCTCTAGCGGGGGGCAAGAGACCCAGTACTTC.

A few counts support this clonotype. The rearrangement links TRBV5-1 to TRBJ1-1, with no clear D. Trimming removed 0 bases from V and 1 base from J, with 7 bases in between. This CDR3 has 14 amino acids. The germline CDR1 and CDR2 sequences are SGHRS and YFSETQ. CDR3 loop: CASSLVQTNTEAFF. CDR3 sequence (DNA): TGCGCCAGCAGCTTGGTTCAGACGAACACTGAAGCTTTCTTT.

The chain couples TRBV20-1 to TRBJ2-3; D may be TRBD2 (6 bases). From germline, CDR1 is DFQATT and CDR2 SNEGSKA (reference sequence). The V end lost 5 bases, the J end lost 6 bases, and 24 bases lay between the germline ends. This CDR3 is 16 amino acids long. Here the CDR3 DNA reads TGCAGTGCTGGGGACCGTCGACTAGGAGGTACCGATACGCAGTATTTT. It translates to CSAGDRRLGGTDTQYF.

The chain recombines TRBV6-5 with TRBJ1-1; D remains ambiguous. Germline CDR1 and CDR2: MNHEY and SVGAGI. V was clipped by 0 bases and J by 0 bases, with 11 bases between them. The CDR3 runs 16 residues. The CDR3 loop is CASSYSMAAMNTEAFF. DNA of the CDR3: TGTGCCAGCAGTTACTCGATGGCTGCCATGAACACTGAAGCTTTCTTT.

For this clonotype: One end of the junction is discordant with germline, which a read error may explain. The chain uses TRBV3-1 and TRBJ2-7, with TRBD1 identical over 10 bases. Germline loops: CDR1 LGHDT, CDR2 YNNKEL (reference sequence). There are 13 residues in the CDR3. In DNA, the CDR3 is TGTGTCAGCAGCCCACGGGGACAGGGGAGGCAGTACTTC. Translated, it gives CVSSPRGQGRQYF.

The V call is TRBV30, the J call TRBJ2-3; D unclear. The CDR3 consists of 12 residues. Trimming removed 0 bases at V and 4 bases at J, with 5 bases between. Germline loops: CDR1 GTSNPN, CDR2 SVGIG (reference sequence). This CDR3 is CAWSVLADTQYF. CDR3 nucleotides: TGTGCCTGGAGTGTACTTGCAGATACGCAGTATTTT. Based on the CDR3 plus reference TRBV30 and TRBJ2-3, the full variable domain is SQTIHQWPATLVQPVGSPLSLECTVEGTSNPNLYWYRQAAGRGLQLLFYSVGIGQISSEVPQNLSASRPQDRQFILSSKKLLLSDSGFYLCAWSVLADTQYFGPGTRLTVL.

This rearrangement joins TRBV25-1 to TRBJ1-2; the D gene is possibly TRBD1 (5 bases). The germline V gene encodes CDR1 MGHDK and CDR2 SYGVNS. The germline V and J ends were trimmed by 1 base and 2 bases, with 8 bases remaining between them. The CDR3 sequence is 14 residues long. CDR3 sequence (DNA): TGTGCCAGCAGTGAATGGGACTTCAACTATGGCTACACCTTC. It yields the protein CASSEWDFNYGYTF.

The genes are TRBV3-1 and TRBJ2-3; 13 bases are shared with TRBD2. CDR3 length: 17 amino acids. CDR1 LGHDT and CDR2 YNNKEL come from the germline V gene (reference sequence). Trimming removed 1 base from V and 3 bases from J; junction bases left unmatched: 4. The CDR3, as DNA: TGTGCCAGCAGCCAAGGGACTAGCGGGAGCCTGACAGATACGCAGTATTTT. Translation gives CASSQGTSGSLTDTQYF.

This clonotype was detected a few times. The CDR3 DNA follows: TGTGCCAGCAGTGCTTCTATGATCTCCTACGAGCAGTACTTC. Translation gives CASSASMISYEQYF. V gene TRBV6-2 or TRBV6-3 combines with J gene TRBJ2-7; D not certain. This CDR3 is built from 14 residues. Per germline, CDR1 MNHEY and CDR2 SVGEGT. Trimming removed 5 bases at V and 0 bases at J, with 11 bases between.

The rearrangement joins TRBV12-3 or TRBV12-4 to TRBJ1-2, with D tentatively TRBD1 (6 bases). This CDR3 comprises 15 residues. V lost 2 bases to trimming and J lost 4 bases, with 14 bases between them. This chain's CDR3 is CASSLLAGAGYGYTF. The CDR3 nucleotides are TGTGCCAGCAGTTTATTGGCAGGGGCTGGCTATGGCTACACCTTC.

In this sample, this clonotype turned up many times. The genes are TRBV12-3 or TRBV12-4 and TRBJ2-3; unclear D gene. Trimming removed 5 bases at V and 4 bases at J, with 7 bases between. This CDR3 contains 12 residues. The CDR3 spells CASSPYADTQYF. CDR3 sequence (DNA): TGTGCCAGCAGTCCCTACGCAGATACGCAGTATTTT.

There are many counts of this clonotype. This sequence joins TRBV12-3 or TRBV12-4 and TRBJ2-7, with TRBD2 matching 8 bases. V gave up 6 bases and J gave up 6 bases; unmatched junction bases: 10. The CDR3 consists of 14 residues. The CDR3 region is CASSPSGPLGEQYF. CDR3 nucleotides: TGTGCCAGCAGCCCTAGCGGGCCTTTAGGCGAGCAGTACTTC.

The gene calls are TRBV12-3 or TRBV12-4 and TRBJ2-7; TRBD1 matches at 8 bases. The CDR3 contains 12 residues. J was trimmed by 11 bases and V by 0 bases; bases with no gene match: 3. For the CDR3, the DNA is TGTGCCAGCAGTTTAGCGCCGGGACAGGAGTACTTC. As protein: CASSLAPGQEYF.